A selection of T cell receptor beta chains follows, all from one sample in a study of T cell changes during pregnancy in multiple sclerosis. Libraries were prepared by immunoSEQ multiplex PCR; TCRdb keeps only in-frame clonotypes and omits some of them. The sample carries some 38,000 clones, more than 75% recorded once. The material sequenced was CD4+ T cells from peripheral blood mononuclear cells, taken in the second trimester of pregnancy. The receptors shown here come from a female donor in good health, enrolled as a control in a pregnancy study. Both conserved end residues are part of each CDR3.

v_call,j_call,cdr3_length,cdr3_aa
TRBV5-4,TRBJ2-3,16,CASSPGLARVADTQYF
TRBV7-2,TRBJ2-7,15,CASSLVAQGAYEQYF
TRBV19,TRBJ1-2,13,CASSLTGGTGYTF
TRBV28,TRBJ2-3,17,CASSLVRTGQFADTQYF
TRBV6-1,TRBJ1-6,11,CASREGSPLHF
TRBV6-5,TRBJ2-7,12,CASTGSGYEQYF
TRBV9,TRBJ1-1,14,CASSVQQMNTEAFF
TRBV27,TRBJ2-3,18,CASSLYSGTSASRGTQYF
TRBV6-5,TRBJ2-7,14,CASSPRRGRDEQYF
TRBV5-1,TRBJ2-3,14,CASSLDSGSDTQYF
TRBV9,TRBJ2-7,15,CASSVDGAAPYEQYF
TRBV5-4,TRBJ2-5,12,CASSLTGQTQYF
TRBV7-2,TRBJ1-2,16,CASSFYSTGSDYGYTF
TRBV7-9,TRBJ2-2,14,CASSPDWNTGELFF
TRBV6-1,TRBJ1-6,15,CASSEVRGYNSPLHF
TRBV14,TRBJ1-2,15,CASSPPGQEFYGYTF
TRBV4-2,TRBJ1-1,13,CASSQLQGTEAFF
TRBV4-1,TRBJ2-1,14,CASRTSPSSNEQFF
TRBV18,TRBJ1-2,13,CASSSQDIYGYTF
TRBV4-2,TRBJ2-3,15,CASSQDRSSTDTQYF
TRBV7-2,TRBJ2-2,15,CASSPWGANTGELFF
TRBV19,TRBJ2-7,15,CASSSTTGASYEQYF
TRBV4-2,TRBJ1-1,15,CASSQVGAGSTEAFF
TRBV5-4,TRBJ1-2,15,CANSLVAGRGYGYTF
TRBV5-4,TRBJ1-1,15,CASSSYRRTNTEAFF
TRBV27,TRBJ1-6,16,CASRPRTGIYNSPLHF
TRBV15,TRBJ1-2,14,CATSRETGTYGYTF
TRBV28,TRBJ2-7,14,CASRMTGARYEQYF
TRBV6-5,TRBJ2-5,13,CASSTRGGETQYF
TRBV4-3,TRBJ1-3,15,CASSQQLQGRNTIYF
TRBV5-4,TRBJ1-1,16,CASSQMTGGLNTEAFF
TRBV6-4,TRBJ2-1,17,CASSDSWRGGSYNEQFF
TRBV5-1,TRBJ1-4,18,CASSVTGQPNAGGEKLFF
TRBV5-1,TRBJ2-3,15,CASSLGRGDTDTQYF
TRBV29-1,TRBJ1-1,18,CPPPGQGMKGRFDTEAFF
TRBV9,TRBJ2-3,14,CASSESPYGDTQYF
TRBV28,TRBJ1-2,15,CASSRGTTGDYGYTF
TRBV7-7,TRBJ2-5,22,CASSLAPRGGIGLAGGRETQYF
TRBV30,TRBJ1-2,15,CAWRGRDRGLYGYTF
TRBV6-6,TRBJ1-3,12,CASSSSELTIYF
TRBV7-2,TRBJ2-7,14,CASSAAGQGHEQYF
TRBV15,TRBJ2-3,16,CATSRMSSGGADTQYF
TRBV4-1,TRBJ2-7,15,CASSRDRVRVNEQYF
TRBV9,TRBJ1-1,16,CASSPPRQMMNTEAFF
TRBV2,TRBJ2-1,14,CASVRGVSYNEQFF
TRBV7-3,TRBJ2-2,16,CASSPSRAGGIGELFF
TRBV15,TRBJ2-3,16,CATSRGSGGSTDTQYF
TRBV4-2,TRBJ2-7,14,CASSQGTGVGEQYF
TRBV18,TRBJ2-5,13,CASTESREKTQYF
TRBV29-1,TRBJ2-6,15,CSVAPGASGANVLTF
TRBV28,TRBJ2-7,13,CASTQGQGVNLGF
TRBV18,TRBJ1-2,13,CASFPSQGKGYTF
TRBV7-8,TRBJ2-7,16,CASSLRDRGVAYEQYF
TRBV5-1,TRBJ2-1,14,CASSFSGGHNEQFF
TRBV5-1,TRBJ1-3,16,CASSLGSGYSGNTIYF
TRBV4-1,TRBJ2-5,16,CASSQEFRTHQETQYF
TRBV2,TRBJ1-5,16,CASSDISGYSNQPQHF